The clone carrying this T cell receptor (beta chain) was counted ten times or more. The antigen remains unidentified. Graves' hyperthyroidism was deemed stable given no ophthalmopathy progression within 18 months. The hyperthyroidism was newly diagnosed and had lasted under 2 months; the patients were aged 18 to 65. Researchers barred patients who had uncontrolled infection, other autoimmune disease, pregnancy or lactation. TCR beta CDR3 regions were amplified from RNA. In the first-round RT-PCR of the TCR CDR3, the HTBI primer set was used. Using its own MiXCR run on the multiplex PCR reads, TCRdb lists one record per CDR3 protein. This table has approximately 640,000 distinct CDR3 sequences, around 15% appearing once. This sample was included in a study of T cells in Graves' hyperthyroidism and ophthalmopathy. Whole-study findings and limits: Researchers report that a 13 V-J model separated ophthalmopathy from stable hyperthyroidism.

The V gene's germline CDR1 is ENHRY and CDR2 SYGVKD. The V end was cut by 8 bases, the J end by 9 bases, with 20 bases between. This CDR3 comprises 14 residues. This clonotype was sampled from a woman in her 30s with Graves' hyperthyroidism. V gene TRBV10-3 combines with J gene TRBJ2-1; D might be TRBD1 (7 bases). Sequencing used blood. The CDR3 bases are TGTGCCATCGGGGGGCAGGGGGTTGGTAGTGAGCAGTTCTTC. The encoded protein is CAIGGQGVGSEQFF.